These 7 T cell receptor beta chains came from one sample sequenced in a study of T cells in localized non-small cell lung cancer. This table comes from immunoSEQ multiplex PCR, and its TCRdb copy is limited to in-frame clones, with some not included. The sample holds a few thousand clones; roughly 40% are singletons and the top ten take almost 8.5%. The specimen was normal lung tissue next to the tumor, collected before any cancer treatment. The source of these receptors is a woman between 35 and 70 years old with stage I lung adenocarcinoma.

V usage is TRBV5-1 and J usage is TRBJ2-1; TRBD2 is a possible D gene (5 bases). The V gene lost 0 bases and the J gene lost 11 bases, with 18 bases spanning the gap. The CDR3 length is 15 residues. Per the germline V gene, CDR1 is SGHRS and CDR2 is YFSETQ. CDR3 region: CASSLGGLAVNQQFF. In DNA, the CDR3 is TGCGCCAGCAGCTTGGGAGGCCTAGCCGTAAATCAGCAGTTCTTC.

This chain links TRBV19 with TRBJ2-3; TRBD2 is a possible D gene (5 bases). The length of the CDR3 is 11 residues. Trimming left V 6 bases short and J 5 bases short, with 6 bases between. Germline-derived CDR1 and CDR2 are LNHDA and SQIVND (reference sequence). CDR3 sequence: CASRREDTQYF. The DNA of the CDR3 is TGTGCCAGTAGGAGGGAAGATACGCAGTATTTT.

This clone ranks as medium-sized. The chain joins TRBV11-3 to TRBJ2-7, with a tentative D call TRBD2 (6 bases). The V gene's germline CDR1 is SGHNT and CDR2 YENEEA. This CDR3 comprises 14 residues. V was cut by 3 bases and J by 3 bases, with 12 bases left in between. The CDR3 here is CASSLVGEVYEQYF. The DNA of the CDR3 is TGTGCCAGCAGCTTGGTGGGGGAGGTCTACGAGCAGTACTTC.

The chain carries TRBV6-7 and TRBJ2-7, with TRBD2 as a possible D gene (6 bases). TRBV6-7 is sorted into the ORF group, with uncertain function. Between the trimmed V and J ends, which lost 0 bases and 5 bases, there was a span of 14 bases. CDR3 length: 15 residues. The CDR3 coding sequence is TGTGCCAGCAGTTACTCGAAGGTCAGGGAGGACGAGCAGTACTTC. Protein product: CASSYSKVREDEQYF.

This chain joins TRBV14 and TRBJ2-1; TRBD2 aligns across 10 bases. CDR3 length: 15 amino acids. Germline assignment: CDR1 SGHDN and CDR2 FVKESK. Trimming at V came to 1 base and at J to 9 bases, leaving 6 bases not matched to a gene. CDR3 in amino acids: CASSQALAGVGEQFF. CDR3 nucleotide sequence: TGTGCCAGCAGCCAAGCCCTAGCGGGAGTTGGTGAGCAGTTCTTC.

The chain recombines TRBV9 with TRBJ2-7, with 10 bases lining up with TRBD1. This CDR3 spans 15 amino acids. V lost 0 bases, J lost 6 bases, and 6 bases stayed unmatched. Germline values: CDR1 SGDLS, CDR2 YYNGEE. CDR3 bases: TGTGCCAGCAGCGTAGGCGGGACAGGGGATACCGAGCAGTACTTC. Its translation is CASSVGGTGDTEQYF.

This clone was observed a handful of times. The CDR3 loop is CASSEQPGGANVLTF. The DNA of the CDR3 is TGTGCCAGCAGTGAACAGCCAGGCGGGGCCAACGTCCTGACTTTC. The V call is TRBV2, the J call TRBJ2-6, with D unresolved. The V and J ends lost 2 bases and 4 bases respectively, with 9 bases between them. The CDR3 is 15 amino acids. Per germline, CDR1 SNHLY and CDR2 FYNNEI.